These 22 T cell receptor beta chains share one sample of origin, sequenced in a study of PD-1 blockade in classical Hodgkin lymphoma. As to time point: cycle 4 day 1 (C4D1), after 6 weeks of nivolumab. With no exception, relapse followed autologous stem cell transplantation in all patients, and brentuximab vedotin exposure varied. Isolation of CD4+ T cells from thawed PBMCs was performed by magnetic negative selection. Measured with immunoSEQ multiplex PCR; TCRdb has only the in-frame clones, and not every one. The table has tens of thousands of clones, roughly nine tenths seen once; the top ten hold around 0.44%. Source: CD4+ T cells from blood, taken before the fourth cycle of nivolumab. The receptor source for this set is a human donor with classical Hodgkin lymphoma.

The chain recombines TRBV7-9 with TRBJ2-1; 8 bases line up with TRBD2. V gave up 1 base and J gave up 7 bases; unmatched junction bases: 3. Germline CDR1 reads SEHNR; CDR2 reads FQNEAQ (reference sequence). This CDR3 is built from 14 residues. CDR3 region: CASSLVGTSNEQFF. DNA for the CDR3: TGTGCCAGCAGCTTAGTGGGGACTAGTAATGAGCAGTTCTTC.

V and J are TRBV28 and TRBJ2-1, with a tentative D call TRBD2 (6 bases). The length of the CDR3 is 12 residues. V was pared by 8 bases and J by 5 bases, with 10 bases between. Germline V CDR1 and CDR2: MDHEN, SYDVKM. The CDR3 region is CASLSGNNEQFF. The CDR3 bases are TGTGCCAGCCTTAGCGGAAACAATGAGCAGTTCTTC.

The rearrangement uses TRBV5-8 and TRBJ2-3; the match to TRBD1 covers 12 bases. J was trimmed by 10 bases and V by 4 bases; bases with no gene match: 10. This CDR3 region has 15 residues. The germline V gene encodes CDR1 SGHTS and CDR2 YDEGEE. CDR3 protein: CASSLGTGGPIAQYF. As DNA, the CDR3 is TGTGCCAGCAGCCTAGGGACAGGGGGCCCAATAGCGCAGTATTTT.

The chain links TRBV29-1 to TRBJ2-3; either TRBD1 or TRBD2 may supply D (6 bases each). The CDR3 consists of 13 residues. Germline loops: CDR1 SQVTM, CDR2 ANQGSEA. Trimming left V 5 bases short and J 2 bases short, with 11 bases between. The CDR3 loop reads CSVTGRYTDTQYF. CDR3 DNA: TGCAGCGTTACAGGGAGGTACACAGATACGCAGTATTTT.

The DNA for the CDR3 is TGTGCCAGCAGCTCCCCCCGGGACAGTACAGATACGCAGTATTTT. Amino acids: CASSSPRDSTDTQYF. The chain couples TRBV5-4 to TRBJ2-3; 7 bases are shared with TRBD1. Germline-derived CDR1 and CDR2 are SGHNT and YYREEE (reference sequence). Trimming at V came to 3 bases and at J to 3 bases, leaving 7 bases not matched to a gene. This CDR3 is built from 15 residues.

V usage is TRBV6-1 and J usage is TRBJ1-2; weak D call: TRBD1 (6 bases). V lost 9 bases to trimming and J lost 4 bases, with 21 bases between them. The CDR3 has 15 residues. Germline CDR1 and CDR2: MNHNS and SASEGT. The CDR3, as DNA: TGTGCCAGTCGGGATGGACAGACTCTGAGCTATGGCTACACCTTC. Encoded protein: CASRDGQTLSYGYTF.

This chain joins TRBV5-1 and TRBJ2-5; 15 bases map to TRBD2. This CDR3 spans 17 amino acids. V gave up 0 bases and J gave up 5 bases; unmatched junction bases: 5. Germline CDR1 and CDR2: SGHRS and YFSETQ. Written as DNA, the CDR3 is TGCGCCAGCAGCTTGGCCGTTGGGACTAGCGGGGGGGAGACCCAGTACTTC. Its translation: CASSLAVGTSGGETQYF. Using reference TRBV5-1 and TRBJ2-5 for the parts outside the CDR3, the full variable domain is KAGVTQTPRYLIKTRGQQVTLSCSPISGHRSVSWYQQTPGQGLQFLFEYFSETQRNKGNFPGRFSGRQFSNSRSEMNVSTLELGDSALYLCASSLAVGTSGGETQYFGPGTRLLVL.

The chain joins TRBV7-9 to TRBJ1-4, with no clear D. V gave up 4 bases and J gave up 2 bases, with 17 bases separating them. CDR1 is SEHNR, CDR2 FQNEAQ, per germline (reference sequence). This CDR3 spans 17 amino acids. CDR3 amino acids: CASSSRELVITNEKLFF. As DNA, the CDR3 is TGTGCCAGCAGCTCCCGGGAACTGGTTATTACTAATGAAAAACTGTTTTTT. Complete variable domain (other parts from reference TRBV7-9 and TRBJ1-4): DTGVSQNPRHKITKRGQNVTFRCDPISEHNRLYWYRQTLGQGPEFLTYFQNEAQLEKSRLLSDRFSAERPKGSFSTLEIQRTEQGDSAMYLCASSSRELVITNEKLFFGSGTQLSVL.

The chain recombines TRBV5-4 with TRBJ2-1; 7 nucleotides agree with TRBD2. The CDR3 is 16 residues long. Germline V lookup: CDR1 SGHNT, CDR2 YYREEE (reference sequence). Trimming took 7 bases from V and 0 from J; bases not matched to a gene: 10. The CDR3 DNA reads TGTGCCAGCGGCACGGGGAGGGGCCGCTCCTACAATGAGCAGTTCTTC. Translation gives CASGTGRGRSYNEQFF.

This chain links TRBV18 with TRBJ1-4; 7 positions match TRBD1. V lost 5 bases to trimming and J lost 8 bases; unmatched junction nucleotides: 11. The CDR3 has 15 amino acids. Looked up from germline, CDR1 is KGHSH and CDR2 is LQKENI. The CDR3 protein is CASSERQGAEEKLFF. The CDR3 DNA sequence: TGTGCCAGCTCAGAAAGACAGGGTGCGGAAGAAAAACTGTTTTTT.

This clone showed up just a few times. This chain uses TRBV6-1 with TRBJ1-2; D unclear. V was cut by 6 bases and J by 2 bases, with 10 bases left in between. This CDR3 is 13 amino acids long. Per germline, CDR1 MNHNS and CDR2 SASEGT. The CDR3 here is CASRVDGNYGYTF. The DNA for the CDR3 is TGTGCCAGCAGGGTGGACGGAAACTATGGCTACACCTTC.

The genes are TRBV15 and TRBJ2-1; TRBD1 matches 7 bases. With V trimmed by 3 bases and J by 8 bases, 13 bases remained unmatched. The CDR3 totals 16 residues. The germline V gene encodes CDR1 LNHNV and CDR2 YYDKDF (reference sequence). The CDR3, as DNA: TGTGCCACCAGCAGGAGGACAGGTAAAGTCAGCGATGAGCAGTTCTTC. Protein product: CATSRRTGKVSDEQFF.

The chain employs TRBV27 and TRBJ1-2, with 8 nucleotides matching TRBD1. V lost 1 base, J lost 6 bases, and 7 bases stayed unmatched. The CDR3 sequence is 15 residues long. Germline V lookup: CDR1 MNHEY, CDR2 SMNVEV (reference sequence). CDR3 DNA sequence: TGTGCCAGCAGTTTATTGGCAGGGGGCGCAAATGGCTACACCTTC. Translation gives CASSLLAGGANGYTF.

This clone was detected only a few times. This sequence joins TRBV6-1 and TRBJ2-1; 7 bases are a match to TRBD2. The CDR3 is 16 amino acids. Unmatched junction bases numbered 7, after V lost 0 bases and J lost 5 bases. The germline V gene encodes CDR1 MNHNS and CDR2 SASEGT. CDR3: CASSEAWTRGDNEQFF. CDR3 coding DNA: TGTGCCAGCAGTGAAGCGTGGACTAGGGGCGACAATGAGCAGTTCTTC.

This chain uses TRBV19 with TRBJ2-5; TRBD2 matches 12 bases. CDR1 and CDR2 (germline): LNHDA, SQIVND (reference sequence). V dropped 11 bases and J dropped 3; count of bases not matched to a gene: 25. This CDR3 is built from 20 residues. DNA for the CDR3: TGTGCCCTTGATCGACTAGCGGGGGCCCACGAAGCTGTCCTAAAAGAGACCCAGTACTTC. It yields the protein CALDRLAGAHEAVLKETQYF.

V and J are TRBV6-1 and TRBJ1-1, with D perhaps matching TRBD1 (6 bases). The V end lost 2 bases, the J end lost 2 bases, and 9 bases lay between the germline ends. Looked up from germline, CDR1 is MNHNS and CDR2 is SASEGT. The CDR3 length is 14 residues. The chain's CDR3 is CASSEQQGNTEAFF. CDR3 DNA sequence: TGTGCCAGCAGTGAACAACAGGGAAACACTGAAGCTTTCTTT.

The chain links TRBV18 to TRBJ1-3; maybe TRBD1 (6 bases). V lost 4 bases to trimming and J lost 0 bases, with 16 bases between them. The germline V gene encodes CDR1 KGHSH and CDR2 LQKENI. CDR3 length: 17 residues. The CDR3 region has the DNA TGTGCCAGCTCACTCTCTACAGGGTCCCTCTCTGGAAACACCATATATTTT. Amino acids: CASSLSTGSLSGNTIYF.

V and J are TRBV14 and TRBJ1-6; D call uncertain. The CDR3 loop spans 17 amino acids. Germline values: CDR1 SGHDN, CDR2 FVKESK. V lost 3 bases and J lost 4, with 16 bases in between. CDR3 amino acids: CASSHKGNKGYNSPLHF. The DNA for the CDR3 is TGTGCCAGCAGCCACAAAGGGAACAAAGGGTATAATTCACCCCTCCACTTT.

This clone has only a few counts. The gene calls are TRBV6-1 and TRBJ2-2; no clear D gene. The CDR3 consists of 13 residues. Deletions cut 7 bases from V and 2 bases from J, with 8 bases between. CDR1 MNHNS and CDR2 SASEGT come from the germline V gene. DNA of the CDR3: TGTGCCAGCAACGAACTCAACACCGGGGAGCTGTTTTTT. Its translation is CASNELNTGELFF.

This chain uses TRBV4-2 with TRBJ1-2, with D tentatively TRBD1 (6 bases). With 0 bases removed from V and 7 bases from J, the gap between germline ends came to 9 bases. Germline CDR1 reads LGHNA; CDR2 reads YNFKEQ. The CDR3 totals 13 residues. For the CDR3, the DNA is TGTGCCAGCAGCCAAGAAGCAGGGGCTGGCTACACCTTC. It yields the protein CASSQEAGAGYTF.

The chain uses TRBV5-1 and TRBJ2-5; D call uncertain. V was shortened by 0 bases and J by 7 bases, with 19 bases between the two germline ends. The CDR3 runs to 16 residues. CDR1 and CDR2 from the germline V gene are SGHRS and YFSETQ. The CDR3 coding sequence is TGCGCCAGCAGCTTGGAACTGGGTCTGGCTCCCAGGACCCAGTACTTC. This sequence encodes CASSLELGLAPRTQYF.

The chain employs TRBV6-1 and TRBJ2-3, with D perhaps given as TRBD1 or TRBD2 (6 bases each). Trimming took 6 bases from V and 0 from J, leaving 10 bases between them. The germline V gene encodes CDR1 MNHNS and CDR2 SASEGT. The CDR3 totals 14 residues. In DNA form, the CDR3 reads TGTGCCAGCAGATGGGGGGCTAGCACAGATACGCAGTATTTT. It is translated as CASRWGASTDTQYF.